This T cell receptor beta chain came from a study of Ad26.COV2.S vaccination and SARS-CoV-2 variants. General study findings and limits: Reportedly, after vaccination the spike-specific CD8+ and CD4+ T cell responses displayed substantial breadth.

The treatment was: 15 to 20 received Ad26.COV2.S at low or high dose, single or two shots; several received placebo; per-sample allocation not given. Specimens were obtained on day 63 following the first vaccine or placebo injection. The repertoire was sequenced with immunoSEQ multiplex PCR; TCRdb's copy has only in-frame clones and lacks some. This repertoire shows 360,000 or so clones, roughly 84% found once; its top ten account for 3.4%. Germline V CDR1 and CDR2: LGHDT, YNNKEL (reference sequence). The CDR3 spans 11 residues. V lost 8 bases and J lost 10, with 9 bases in between. Remarks on this clone: Its antigen remains unidentified.

The gene calls are TRBV3-1 (or the pseudogene TRBV3-2) and TRBJ1-6; D remains ambiguous. The receptor's source is a person between 18 and 65 years old who received the Ad26.COV2.S COVID-19 vaccine or a placebo. The sample in question was peripheral blood, obtained in a trial of Ad26.COV2.S vaccine versus placebo. CDR3 sequence reads: CASLNESPLHF. The DNA of the CDR3 is TGTGCCAGCTTGAACGAATCACCCCTCCACTTT.